A single sample gave rise to the 16 T cell receptor beta chains below, sequenced in a study of blood T cell repertoires in COVID-19. This table comes from immunoSEQ multiplex PCR, and its TCRdb copy is limited to in-frame clones, with some not included. The profile covers about 39,000 clones, with about 89% appearing a single time and roughly 2% taken by the ten largest. The sequenced sample consisted of peripheral blood. These receptors originate from a man aged 45-65 years with active COVID-19.

This chain joins TRBV23-1 and TRBJ1-2, with a tentative D call TRBD1 (5 bases). TRBV23-1 is known as an ORF, though its function is uncertain. This CDR3 is built from 16 residues. V was pared by 2 bases and J by 1 base, with 14 bases between. CDR3 sequence (DNA): TGCGCCAGCAGTCAAGATAACAGGAGAGATAACTATGGCTACACCTTC. The encoded protein is CASSQDNRRDNYGYTF.

The rearrangement joins TRBV28 to TRBJ2-7; perhaps TRBD1 as D (5 bases). Trimming took 3 bases from V and 0 from J, leaving 18 bases between them. CDR3 length: 17 residues. Germline assignment: CDR1 MDHEN and CDR2 SYDVKM. The CDR3 bases are TGTGCCAGCAGTTTCAACTTAGGGGCCCTCAGCTCCTACGAGCAGTACTTC. Protein sequence: CASSFNLGALSSYEQYF.

In nucleotides, the CDR3 is TGTGCCAGCAGTTTACTAGGTTCGACGGACTATGGCTACACCTTC. Its protein is CASSLLGSTDYGYTF. J is TRBJ1-2 and V is TRBV27; no definite D call. The CDR3 is 15 amino acids. Germline V gene lookup returns CDR1 MNHEY and CDR2 SMNVEV (reference sequence). Trimming left V 2 bases short and J 3 bases short, with 13 bases between.

The chain carries TRBV19 and TRBJ2-1; D is perhaps TRBD1 (6 bases). The CDR3 contains 13 residues. V lost 5 bases, J lost 9 bases, and 14 bases lay in between. Looked up from germline, CDR1 is LNHDA and CDR2 is SQIVND (reference sequence). For the CDR3, the DNA is TGTGCCAGTAGTCCCCAACAGGGTGGTGAGCAGTTCTTC. This gives the protein CASSPQQGGEQFF.

The V and J genes are TRBV14 and TRBJ2-3; maybe TRBD1 (5 bases). The CDR3 extends over 15 amino acids. V was trimmed by 4 bases and J by 1 base, leaving 12 bases between them. Germline-derived CDR1 and CDR2 are SGHDN and FVKESK. The CDR3 sequence: CASSPRGWGTDTQYF. In DNA, the CDR3 is TGTGCCAGCAGCCCTAGGGGTTGGGGCACAGATACGCAGTATTTT.

The genes are TRBV20-1 and TRBJ2-3; TRBD2 is a possible D gene (5 bases). V lost 3 bases to trimming and J lost 5 bases, with 15 bases between them. CDR3 length: 14 residues. The germline gives CDR1 DFQATT, CDR2 SNEGSKA (reference sequence). This CDR3 is CSASRLDGGDTQYF. CDR3 coding DNA: TGCAGTGCTAGTCGCTTGGACGGAGGAGATACGCAGTATTTT.

V gene TRBV7-2 combines with J gene TRBJ1-1; weak D call: TRBD1 (5 bases). Germline V CDR1 and CDR2: SGHTA, FQGNSA. V was trimmed by 1 base and J by 3 bases, leaving 12 bases between them. The length of the CDR3 is 15 residues. The CDR3 sequence is CASSLVSGIDTEAFF. CDR3 DNA sequence: TGTGCCAGCAGCTTAGTGTCAGGGATAGACACTGAAGCTTTCTTT.

The chain carries TRBV5-6 and TRBJ1-1; D gene ambiguous. This CDR3 spans 14 amino acids. Trimming shortened V by 0 bases and J by 7 bases, and 13 bases separated the two germline ends. Germline lookup yields CDR1 SGHDT and CDR2 YYEEEE. The CDR3 spells CASSLGGGGYEAFF. CDR3 DNA sequence: TGTGCCAGCAGCTTGGGAGGTGGAGGCTATGAAGCTTTCTTT.

The chain couples TRBV23-1 to TRBJ1-3; TRBD1 is a possible D gene (6 bases). TRBV23-1 belongs to the ORF category, with a function that is uncertain. This CDR3 has 13 residues. The V and J ends lost 5 bases and 3 bases respectively, with 8 bases between them. CDR3 nucleotide sequence: TGCGCCAGCAGTACACAGGGTGGAAACACCATATATTTT. Translated: CASSTQGGNTIYF.

V and J are TRBV30 and TRBJ2-2; weak D call: TRBD2 (6 bases). The CDR3 spans 15 residues. The V gene's germline CDR1 is GTSNPN and CDR2 SVGIG (reference sequence). Trimming took off 0 bases at V and 6 bases at J, with 14 bases between the two ends. CDR3 bases: TGTGCCTGGAGTGTATCGGGGGAGGAATCCGGGGAGCTGTTTTTT. Its protein product is CAWSVSGEESGELFF.

V usage is TRBV6-2 or TRBV6-3 and J usage is TRBJ1-2; D is uncertain. Germline V gives CDR1 MNHEY, CDR2 SVGEGT. The CDR3 length is 14 residues. The V and J ends lost 5 bases and 2 bases respectively, with 12 bases between them. The CDR3 DNA sequence: TGTGCCAGCAGTGAGTCGTGGTTAAACTATGGCTACACCTTC. This translates into CASSESWLNYGYTF.

This sequence joins TRBV7-2 and TRBJ2-2; 14 nucleotides line up with TRBD2. Germline CDR1 and CDR2: SGHTA and FQGNSA. With 5 bases clipped from V and 6 bases from J, the junction kept 5 bases outside the gene matches. The CDR3 runs 16 residues. DNA of the CDR3: TGTGCCAGCAGCATGACTAGCGGGGGGGCCCCCGGGGAGCTGTTTTTT. Protein: CASSMTSGGAPGELFF.

The chain combines TRBV7-3 with TRBJ2-3; tentative D call: TRBD2 (6 bases). V was trimmed by 3 bases and J by 0 bases, leaving 13 bases between them. The CDR3 spans 16 residues. Germline-derived CDR1 and CDR2 are SGHTA and FQGTGA. The CDR3 nucleotides read TGTGCCAGCAGCTTTGACCCCGGGAGAAGCACAGATACGCAGTATTTT. Its protein is CASSFDPGRSTDTQYF. The full variable domain, its missing parts supplied by reference TRBV7-3 and TRBJ2-3, is GAGVSQTPSNKVTEKGKYVELRCDPISGHTALYWYRQSLGQGPEFLIYFQGTGAADDSGLPNDRFFAVRPEGSVSTLKIQRTERGDSAVYLCASSFDPGRSTDTQYFGPGTRLTVL.

V is TRBV5-3 and J is TRBJ1-1; TRBD1 might be the D (6 bases). TRBV5-3 belongs to the ORF category, with a function that is uncertain. The V end lost 4 bases, the J end lost 0 bases, and 10 bases lay between the germline ends. The CDR3 length is 14 residues. The CDR3 DNA reads TGTGCCAGAAGCGGGACAAGTTTGAACACTGAAGCTTTCTTT. It encodes CARSGTSLNTEAFF.

The chain joins TRBV19 to TRBJ2-3; 8 bases match TRBD2. The J segment lost 5 bases and the V segment lost 3 bases, leaving 10 bases of the junction unmatched. Germline V gene data show CDR1 as LNHDA and CDR2 as SQIVND (reference sequence). This CDR3 comprises 16 residues. CDR3 sequence (DNA): TGTGCCAGTAGTATGGAAGCAGCGGGAGCGAGAGATACGCAGTATTTT. This translates into CASSMEAAGARDTQYF.

In its sample, this clone was seen once. This chain uses TRBV5-6 with TRBJ2-7; 7 positions agree with TRBD1. The germline V gene encodes CDR1 SGHDT and CDR2 YYEEEE. The CDR3 has 14 residues. With V trimmed by 4 bases and J by 5 bases, 9 bases remained unmatched. The CDR3 nucleotides read TGTGCCAGCAGCCCAGAAGGGACAGTTCACGAGCAGTACTTC. Protein sequence: CASSPEGTVHEQYF.